Below, 11 T cell receptor beta chains from the same sample are listed, as sequenced in a study of Graves' ophthalmopathy and Graves' hyperthyroidism. RNA transcripts provided the template for amplifying TCR beta CDR3 regions. Second-round multiplex PCR came after a first-round RT-PCR that employed HTBI primers. In TCRdb, the multiplex PCR reads were re-called with MiXCR into one record per CDR3 protein. The data contain 210,000 or so distinct CDR3 sequences, under 30% of them singletons. The material sequenced was peripheral blood. These receptors were collected from a man in his fifties with Graves' ophthalmopathy.

In its sample, this clonotype was seen many times. V usage is TRBV27 and J usage is TRBJ2-2; either TRBD1 or TRBD2 may fit D (5 bases each). Per germline, CDR1 MNHEY and CDR2 SMNVEV (reference sequence). Trimming removed 6 bases from V and 2 bases from J, with 19 bases in between. The CDR3 contains 17 residues. Here the CDR3 reads CASSRSISGGNTGELFF. The DNA for the CDR3 is TGTGCCAGCAGCCGGTCAATCAGTGGGGGAAACACCGGGGAGCTGTTTTTT.

This rearrangement joins TRBV25-1 to TRBJ1-2; D remains unclear. Per germline, CDR1 MGHDK and CDR2 SYGVNS. The CDR3 runs to 12 residues. V lost 1 base and J 8 bases, leaving 8 bases between the germline ends. The DNA of the CDR3 is TGTGCCAGCAGTGAATCTTCGCGAGGCTACACCTTC. Residues: CASSESSRGYTF.

This chain joins TRBV19 and TRBJ2-5, with D maybe TRBD1 (6 bases). Germline-derived CDR1 and CDR2 are LNHDA and SQIVND (reference sequence). The CDR3 length is 14 residues. Trimming took off 5 bases at V and 4 bases at J, with 14 bases between the two ends. CDR3 DNA sequence: TGTGCCAGTAGTTCAAGCCGGGACACAGAGACCCAGTACTTC. Protein: CASSSSRDTETQYF.

This clonotype was counted at least ten times. The CDR3 DNA is TGCAGCGCCAGCGGGACTAGCGGGAAGGAGACCCAGTACTTC. This gives the protein CSASGTSGKETQYF. V is TRBV29-1 and J is TRBJ2-5, with TRBD2 identical over 13 bases. V lost 7 bases, J lost 5 bases, and 7 bases stayed unmatched. The CDR3 loop spans 14 amino acids. Germline V CDR1 and CDR2: SQVTM, ANQGSEA.

The chain is built from TRBV5-5 and TRBJ2-5, with 8 bases aligning to TRBD2. Germline loops: CDR1 SGHKS, CDR2 YYEKEE (reference sequence). J lost 2 bases, V lost 5 bases, and 5 bases had no gene match. The CDR3 covers 14 residues. The CDR3 reads CASRWASGQETQYF. The CDR3 coding sequence is TGTGCCAGCAGATGGGCTAGCGGGCAAGAGACCCAGTACTTC.

This clonotype came up many times. V is TRBV5-6 and J is TRBJ1-1; D perhaps matches TRBD1 (5 bases). Per germline, CDR1 SGHDT and CDR2 YYEEEE. The CDR3 is 15 amino acids. Trimming removed 4 bases at V and 4 bases at J, with 17 bases between. CDR3 DNA: TGTGCCAGCAGCCTCAAACGCGGGGCAGCCACTGAAGCTTTCTTT. Its translation: CASSLKRGAATEAFF. Together with reference TRBV5-6 and TRBJ1-1, the CDR3 gives the full variable domain: DAGVTQSPTHLIKTRGQQVTLRCSPKSGHDTVSWYQQALGQGPQFIFQYYEEEERQRGNFPDRFSGHQFPNYSSELNVNALLLGDSALYLCASSLKRGAATEAFFGQGTRLTVV.

This clonotype was recorded many times. V gene TRBV6-1 combines with J gene TRBJ1-5; a possible D gene is TRBD1 (5 bases). The V gene's germline CDR1 is MNHNS and CDR2 SASEGT. The V end was cut by 6 bases, the J end by 3 bases, with 15 bases between. The CDR3 has 15 amino acids. CDR3 protein: CASRETGTNNQPQHF. DNA of the CDR3: TGTGCCAGCAGGGAAACCGGGACCAACAATCAGCCCCAGCATTTT.

The table lists this clonotype with many counts. The chain carries TRBV28 and TRBJ2-5, with a weak D call TRBD1 (5 bases). The CDR3 length is 12 residues. V dropped 11 bases and J dropped 1 base, with 11 bases sitting between them. Germline CDR1 reads MDHEN; CDR2 reads SYDVKM. The chain's CDR3 is CASQGVQETQYF. The CDR3 nucleotides read TGTGCCTCCCAAGGGGTCCAAGAGACCCAGTACTTC.

The genes are TRBV20-1 and TRBJ2-5; TRBD1 aligns across 9 bases. Germline V gene sequence: CDR1 DFQATT, CDR2 SNEGSKA (reference sequence). J lost 3 bases, V lost 6 bases, and 8 bases had no gene match. The CDR3 totals 14 residues. CDR3: CSATGTGHEETQYF. CDR3 DNA sequence: TGCAGTGCAACCGGGACAGGGCATGAAGAGACCCAGTACTTC.

The chain combines TRBV10-3 with TRBJ1-1, with D hard to call. Deletions cut 11 bases from V and 0 bases from J, with 13 bases between. CDR3 length: 13 amino acids. Germline lookup yields CDR1 ENHRY and CDR2 SYGVKD. CDR3 residues: CAGRSEMNTEAFF. The CDR3 DNA follows: TGTGCCGGGAGGAGTGAAATGAACACTGAAGCTTTCTTT.

With regard to this clonotype: A read error may be the cause here, since a much bigger clone is one base away. The gene calls are TRBV28 and TRBJ2-2, with TRBD1 matching 7 bases. The CDR3 runs 16 residues. Germline-derived CDR1 and CDR2 are MDHEN and SYDVKM. This chain's CDR3 is CAGRTPPGQNAGELFF. Written as DNA, the CDR3 is TGTGCCGGCAGAACCCCTCCGGGACAGAACGCCGGGGAGCTGTTTTTT.